These 5 T cell receptor beta chains originate from one sample sequenced in a study of OX40 agonist ivuxolimab in advanced cancers. Profiling relied on immunoSEQ multiplex PCR, and the TCRdb table lists in-frame clones only, not all of them. There are 68,000 or so clones in the sample; around 93% occur only once, and approximately 1.1% lies in the top ten. Sample: CD4+ or CD8+ T cells sorted from blood, taken in a trial of the OX40 agonist ivuxolimab. The receptors derive from an adult with an advanced solid tumor such as melanoma, head and neck, liver or kidney cancer.

This clone showed up just once. The V gene is TRBV9, the J gene TRBJ2-1; either TRBD1 or TRBD2 may supply D (5 bases each). The CDR3 consists of 15 residues. CDR1 and CDR2 (germline): SGDLS, YYNGEE. Trimming took 4 bases from V and 5 from J, leaving 16 bases between them. CDR3 coding DNA: TGTGCCAGCAGCCCGGGACGGAAGACCGACAATGAGCAGTTCTTC. It translates to CASSPGRKTDNEQFF. The full variable domain, completed using reference TRBV9 and TRBJ2-1, is DSGVTQTPKHLITATGQRVTLRCSPRSGDLSVYWYQQSLDQGLQFLIQYYNGEERAKGNILERFSAQQFPDLHSELNLSSLELGDSALYFCASSPGRKTDNEQFFGPGTRLTVL.

Regarding this clone: Other DNA sequences of this sample code for an identical CDR3. V gene TRBV6-5 combines with J gene TRBJ1-2, with D hard to call. CDR1 is MNHEY, CDR2 SVGAGI, per germline. The CDR3 is 13 amino acids. V lost 0 bases and J 4 bases, leaving 6 bases between the germline ends. The CDR3: CASSYSIGYGYTF. The CDR3, as DNA: TGTGCCAGCAGTTACTCTATCGGCTATGGCTACACCTTC.

The chain employs TRBV2 and TRBJ2-7, with 10 bases identical to TRBD2. The ends lost 4 bases at V and 1 base at J; junction bases unmatched: 4. Germline lookup yields CDR1 SNHLY and CDR2 FYNNEI. This CDR3 comprises 15 residues. For the CDR3, the DNA is TGTGCCAGCAGTGGCAGACTAGCGGGTTCCTACGAGCAGTACTTC. Its translation is CASSGRLAGSYEQYF.

This rearrangement joins TRBV7-8 to TRBJ2-5, with 10 bases aligning to TRBD2. With 5 bases clipped from V and 5 bases from J, the junction kept 8 bases outside the gene matches. The CDR3 covers 15 residues. CDR1 is SGHVS and CDR2 is FQNEAQ in the germline V gene. CDR3 sequence: CASSPLGSGRETQYF. CDR3 sequence (DNA): TGTGCCAGCAGCCCTTTGGGTAGCGGGAGGGAGACCCAGTACTTC.

V usage is TRBV29-1 and J usage is TRBJ2-7, with 7 bases lining up with TRBD2. This CDR3 comprises 12 residues. The V gene's germline CDR1 is SQVTM and CDR2 ANQGSEA. The V and J ends lost 3 bases and 9 bases, in that order; junction bases with no gene match: 8. CDR3 sequence (DNA): TGCAGCGTTGAGAATGGGGGGGACGGGCAGTACTTC. Translated, it gives CSVENGGDGQYF.